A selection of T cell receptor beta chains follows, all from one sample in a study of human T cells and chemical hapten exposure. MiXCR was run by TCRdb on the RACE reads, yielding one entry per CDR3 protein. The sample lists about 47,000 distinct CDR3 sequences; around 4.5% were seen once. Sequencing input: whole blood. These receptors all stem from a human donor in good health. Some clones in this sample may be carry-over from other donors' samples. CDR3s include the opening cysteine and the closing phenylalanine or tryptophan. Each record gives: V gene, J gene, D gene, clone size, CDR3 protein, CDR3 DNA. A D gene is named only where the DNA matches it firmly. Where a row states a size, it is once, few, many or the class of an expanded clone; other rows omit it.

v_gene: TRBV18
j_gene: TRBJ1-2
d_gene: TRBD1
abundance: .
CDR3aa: CASSPIPGGLGYTF
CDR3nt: TGTGCCAGCTCACCAATTCCAGGGGGATTGGGCTACACCTTC

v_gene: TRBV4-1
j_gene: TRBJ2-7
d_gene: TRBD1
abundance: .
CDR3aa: CASSQDPNAGGIYEQYF
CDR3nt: TGCGCCAGCAGCCAAGATCCTAACGCAGGGGGCATCTACGAGCAGTACTTC

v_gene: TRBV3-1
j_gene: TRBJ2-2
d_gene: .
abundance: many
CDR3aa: CASSQSPGATNTGELFF
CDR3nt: TGTGCCAGCAGCCAAAGCCCGGGGGCAACGAACACCGGGGAGCTGTTTTTT

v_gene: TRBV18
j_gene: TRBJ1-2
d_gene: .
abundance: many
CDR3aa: CASSPSSGADYGYTF
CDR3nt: TGTGCCAGCTCACCCTCCTCCGGGGCGGACTATGGCTACACCTTC

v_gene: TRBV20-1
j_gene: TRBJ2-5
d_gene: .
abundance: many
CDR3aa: CSAERVETQYF
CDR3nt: TGCAGTGCCGAGCGGGTCGAGACCCAGTACTTC

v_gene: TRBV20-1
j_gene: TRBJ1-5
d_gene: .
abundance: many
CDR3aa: CSARDLRNSNQPQHF
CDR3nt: TGCAGTGCTAGAGATCTGAGGAATAGCAATCAGCCCCAGCATTTT

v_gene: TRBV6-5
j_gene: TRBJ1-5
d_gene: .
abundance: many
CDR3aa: CASRRGRDQPQHF
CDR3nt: TGTGCCAGCAGAAGGGGGAGGGATCAGCCCCAGCATTTT

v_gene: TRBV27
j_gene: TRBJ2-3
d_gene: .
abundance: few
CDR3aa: CASNDRGGGPDTQYF
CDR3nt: TGTGCCAGCAACGACAGGGGAGGGGGCCCAGATACGCAGTATTTT

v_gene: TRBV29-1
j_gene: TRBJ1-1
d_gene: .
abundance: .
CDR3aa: CSVGNPNTEAFF
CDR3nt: TGCAGCGTCGGAAATCCTAACACTGAAGCTTTCTTT

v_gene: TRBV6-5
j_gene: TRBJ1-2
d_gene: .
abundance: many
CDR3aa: CASKWTALNYGYTF
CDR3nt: TGTGCCAGCAAATGGACAGCGCTTAACTATGGCTACACCTTC